One TCR beta chain is described in this entry. Its antigen has not been determined. There are no base qualities to consult, and no much larger clone falls within one base. Participants in the prospective study were enrolled through a virtual design, were aged roughly 18 to 95 years, and lived in some 24 United States geographic areas. In the prospective study, cohorts were assigned on the basis of participant-reported clinical history obtained from a screening survey and a study questionnaire. ImmuneRACE Cohort 3 recovered participants were defined by two consecutive negative NP/OP PCR tests, healthcare professional clearance, or symptom resolution. In the prospective study, mobile phlebotomists collected whole blood, serum and a nasopharyngeal or oropharyngeal swab from each participant. Over a roughly 2-month period, participants in the prospective study had the option of providing additional blood draws and questionnaires. Before DNA extraction, prospective study blood samples were shipped either frozen or at room temperature.

TCRbeta CDR3 regions were amplified from genomic DNA using the immunoSEQ Assay, a bias-controlled multiplex PCR. The published analysis was carried out like this. The number of nucleated cells in each sample was estimated by amplification of reference gene primers within the assay. To quantify the absolute abundance of each unique TCRbeta CDR3 rearrangement, sequence reads were collapsed and filtered. For each sample, productive Simpson clonality was calculated as the square root of Simpson's diversity index across productive rearrangements. Here the immuneACCESS table is served through TCRdb, limited to in-frame sequences with V and J called. Missing clones are a known gap in these copies; in checked studies unresolved V genes cover under half, and the rest lacks a known reason. V and J calls and clone size come straight from that table; D and trimming were deduced from the DNA. This sample holds 150,000 or so clones; 80% to 90% were observed only once. Of the sample, under 4.5% is held by the ten largest clones.

The sample comes from a study of blood T cell repertoires in COVID-19 (dated by TCRdb to the early 2020s). As for the study more broadly: The collaborator samples originated in the United States, Italy and Spain and spanned the acute and convalescent phases of COVID-19. The samples were drawn from the first 160 participants of the ongoing ImmuneRACE study and from 1,254 subjects provided by 6 global collaborators. Subjects who had been exposed to COVID-19, were actively infected with it, or had recovered from it provided the deeply sampled blood TCRbeta repertoires that made up the dataset. The material from the prospective study consisted of cDNA or gDNA derived from T cells, B-cell-depleted T cells, or PBMCs. Nearly every sample came with metadata listing a de-identified subject ID, COVID-19 status, age in years and sex. Where HLA class I and class II types were available, the types were taken from metadata supplied by the sample provider, not from assay-based typing. The repertoires were released in a freely available public database meant as a resource for research on the immune response to SARS-CoV-2.

Beyond this particular receptor, the publication reports: The amount of clinical and demographic metadata varied by source and participant and was provided uncurated.

The sequencing input was PBMCs or T cells enriched from blood (not recorded which). The receptor was isolated from a man aged 50 to 60 who had recovered from COVID-19.

The CDR3 here reads CASSMMDSYYGYTF. Here is the DNA: TGTGCCAGTAGTATGATGGACAGCTACTATGGCTACACCTTC. The sequence links TRBV19 to TRBJ1-2; the best D guess is TRBD1, with 6 bases matching. The CDR3 measures 14 amino acids from cysteine to phenylalanine. Here the CDR3 DNA is all that survives: 42 bases in frame from base 1. V is pared back by 3 bases and J by 3 bases, with 11 bases lying between the germline termini. CDR1 and CDR2 are read off the germline V gene (reference sequence) as LNHDA and SQIVND.